Listed here are 6 T cell receptor beta chains from one sample, sequenced in a study of identical twins. One entry per CDR3 protein results from TCRdb running MiXCR on the 5' RACE reads. The sample comprises about 390,000 distinct CDR3 sequences, 9% to 10% of which are singletons, and roughly 9% rests with the top ten. The sample consisted of naive T cells sorted from blood. The source of these receptors is a woman aged 45-65 years in good health.

The chain couples TRBV25-1 to TRBJ1-2; no clear D. Trimming pared 7 bases from V and 8 bases from J, leaving 11 bases between. Germline V gene lookup returns CDR1 MGHDK and CDR2 SYGVNS. The CDR3 runs 11 residues. The CDR3 region has the DNA TGTGCCAGCATAGGGCGGGAGGGCTACACCTTC. Translating gives CASIGREGYTF.

This clonotype was detected a few times. The rearrangement joins TRBV12-3 or TRBV12-4 to TRBJ2-7; D not certain. The CDR3 covers 13 residues. The V end lost 0 bases, the J end lost 2 bases, and 5 bases lay between the germline ends. CDR3 DNA sequence: TGTGCCAGCAGTTTAGCCAAGACCTACGAGCAGTACTTC. Translation: CASSLAKTYEQYF.

This chain links TRBV12-3 or TRBV12-4 with TRBJ1-5; tentatively, D is TRBD1 (6 bases). Trimming removed 2 bases at V and 5 bases at J, with 22 bases between. CDR3 length: 18 amino acids. CDR3 region: CASSLFQFRGPEDQPQHF. CDR3 bases: TGTGCCAGCAGTTTATTTCAGTTCCGGGGGCCGGAAGATCAGCCCCAGCATTTT.

The chain joins TRBV20-1 to TRBJ2-1; 7 bases fit TRBD2. J was trimmed by 0 bases and V by 3 bases; bases with no gene match: 20. This CDR3 contains 20 residues. Per germline, CDR1 DFQATT and CDR2 SNEGSKA (reference sequence). CDR3 DNA: TGCAGTGCTAGCCAAGGCCCCTTTAGCGGGCTCCGAATCTCCTACAATGAGCAGTTCTTC. This sequence encodes CSASQGPFSGLRISYNEQFF.

Only a few counts were recorded for this clonotype. The junction does not match germline at one end; this may be a read error. The J gene is TRBJ2-7, the V gene TRBV20-1, with D unclear. Germline CDR1 is DFQATT and CDR2 is SNEGSKA (reference sequence). The CDR3 extends over 12 amino acids. Here the CDR3 DNA reads TGCAGTGCAAGAGCAGGTTACCACGAGCAGTACTTC. This codes for CSARAGYHEQYF.

In this sample, this clonotype turned up a few times. V gene TRBV4-2 combines with J gene TRBJ2-5; D is unclear. Germline loops: CDR1 LGHNA, CDR2 YNFKEQ. V gave up 1 base and J gave up 4 bases, with 19 bases separating them. This CDR3 is 17 amino acids long. CDR3 sequence: CASSQVLALEVGETQYF. Written as DNA, the CDR3 is TGTGCCAGCAGCCAAGTCCTCGCGCTCGAGGTTGGAGAGACCCAGTACTTC.